These 6 T cell receptor beta chains originate from one sample sequenced in a study of blood T cell repertoires in COVID-19. The data were produced by immunoSEQ multiplex PCR, yet TCRdb's version contains in-frame clones alone and is incomplete. The table includes approximately 280,000 clones, approximately 88% detected once. The sequencing sample was made of peripheral blood. These receptor sequences come from a man aged 18 to 29 with active or convalescent COVID-19.

The rearrangement links TRBV12-5 to TRBJ1-2, with D maybe TRBD1 (5 bases). CDR1 is LGHNT and CDR2 is FRNRAP in the germline V gene. Trimming left V 1 base short and J 7 bases short, with 10 bases between. The CDR3 sequence is 13 residues long. In DNA, the CDR3 is TGTGCTAGTGGTTTGGCCGGGGGGGTTGGCTACACCTTC. Translating it yields CASGLAGGVGYTF.

V and J are TRBV3-1 (or the pseudogene TRBV3-2) and TRBJ1-1, with 11 bases aligning to TRBD1. This CDR3 contains 14 residues. V was pared by 0 bases and J by 14 bases, with 8 bases of the junction left unmatched. CDR1 LGHDT and CDR2 YNNKEL come from the germline V gene (reference sequence). The CDR3 nucleotides read TGTGCCAGCAGCCAAGACTTATGGACAGGGGGCGTGTTCTTT. Translating gives CASSQDLWTGGVFF.

The chain has TRBV12-5 and TRBJ1-2, with D possibly matching TRBD1 (6 bases). There are 14 residues in the CDR3. CDR1 and CDR2 (germline): LGHNT, FRNRAP. Trimming cost V 1 base and J 3 bases, with 9 bases left between them. The CDR3 protein is CASGLGNRDYGYTF. The CDR3, as DNA: TGTGCTAGTGGTTTGGGTAACAGGGACTATGGCTACACCTTC.

The chain carries TRBV12-3 or TRBV12-4 and TRBJ1-3; no clear D gene. CDR3 size: 12 residues. Trimming took 1 base from V and 7 from J, leaving 5 bases between them. The CDR3 reads CASSLELNTIYF. DNA for the CDR3: TGTGCCAGCAGTTTAGAACTGAACACCATATATTTT.

The J gene is TRBJ2-5, the V gene TRBV13, with 9 bases identical to TRBD2. V trimming: 5 bases; J trimming: 5 bases; junction bases outside the gene matches: 9. The CDR3 is 15 residues long. The V gene's germline CDR1 is PRHDT and CDR2 FYEKMQ (reference sequence). As DNA, the CDR3 is TGTGCCAGCAGCACTCTTTCTAGCGGGGATGAGACCCAGTACTTC. This sequence encodes CASSTLSSGDETQYF.

The V call is TRBV2, the J call TRBJ2-3; TRBD1 agrees at 7 bases. Per germline, CDR1 SNHLY and CDR2 FYNNEI. Losses at the gene ends were 6 bases for V and 1 base for J; bases not matched to a gene: 4. The CDR3 length is 14 residues. CDR3 nucleotides: TGTGCCAGCAGGTTCCAGGGGGGCACAGATACGCAGTATTTT. Its protein is CASRFQGGTDTQYF.